This entry concerns a single T cell receptor (beta chain). Its target is unknown. The PCR employed 60 Vbeta primers together with 13 Jbeta primers. Sequencing used immunoSEQ multiplex PCR; TCRdb keeps in-frame clones, though not all of them. This table has over 75,000 clones, 65% to 80% appearing once. The data derive from a study of cytomegalovirus exposure and HLA in healthy donors. Study at large: Some 85 million unique TCRs, all from HLA-typed donors, were included in an early release of the data. Findings of the study overall: Fewer N-insertions than the roughly 670-donor mean were reportedly shown by an Asian-associated ancestry cluster in a later analysis. TCR sequences were mostly rare, though some public TCRs occurred in many donors.

The origin of this receptor is a man aged 35 to 55 in good health and CMV-seropositive. The sequencing input was PBMCs.

CDR3: CASSETGSEQYF. The CDR3 nucleotides read TGTGCCAGCAGTGAAACAGGGTCCGAGCAGTACTTC. The chain links TRBV6-5 to TRBJ2-7; the D gene is possibly TRBD1 (6 bases). This CDR3 is 12 amino acids long. In germline, CDR1 is MNHEY, CDR2 SVGAGI. V was cut by 5 bases and J by 6 bases, with 11 bases left in between.